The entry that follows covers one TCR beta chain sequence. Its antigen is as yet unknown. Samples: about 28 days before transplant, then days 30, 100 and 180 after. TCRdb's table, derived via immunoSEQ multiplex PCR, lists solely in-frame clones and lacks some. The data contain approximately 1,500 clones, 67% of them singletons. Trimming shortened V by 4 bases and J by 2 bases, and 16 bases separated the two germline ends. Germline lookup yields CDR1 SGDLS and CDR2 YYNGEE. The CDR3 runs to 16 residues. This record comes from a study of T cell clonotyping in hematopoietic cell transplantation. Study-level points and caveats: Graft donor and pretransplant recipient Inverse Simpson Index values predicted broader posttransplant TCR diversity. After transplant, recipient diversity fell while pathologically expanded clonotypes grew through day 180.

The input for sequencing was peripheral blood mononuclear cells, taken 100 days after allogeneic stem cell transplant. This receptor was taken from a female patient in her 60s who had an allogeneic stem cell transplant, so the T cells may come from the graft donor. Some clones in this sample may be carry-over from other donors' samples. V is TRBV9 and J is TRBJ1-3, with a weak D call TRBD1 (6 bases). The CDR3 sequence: CASSPTLGATGNTIYF. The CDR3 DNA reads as TGTGCCAGCAGCCCCACGTTGGGGGCTACTGGAAACACCATATATTTT.